The 10 T cell receptor beta chains below all came from one sample that was sequenced in a study of blood T cell repertoires in COVID-19. TCRdb's copy holds only in-frame clones and misses some; the assay was immunoSEQ multiplex PCR. The data contain hundreds of thousands of clones, about nine tenths of them singletons. Sequenced input: peripheral blood. These receptor sequences come from a woman in her thirties with COVID-19, enrolled during active disease.

The J gene is TRBJ1-1, the V gene TRBV7-6, with D possibly TRBD1 on 6 matching bases. Germline V gives CDR1 SGHVS, CDR2 FNYEAQ. CDR3 size: 15 residues. Trimming stripped 6 bases from V and 0 bases from J, with 14 bases between. The CDR3 sequence is CASSYRGGLNTEAFF. DNA of the CDR3: TGTGCCAGCAGTTATAGGGGGGGGTTGAACACTGAAGCTTTCTTT. Combining the CDR3 with reference TRBV7-6 and TRBJ1-1 gives the whole variable domain GAGVSQSPRYKVTKRGQDVALRCDPISGHVSLYWYRQALGQGPEFLTYFNYEAQQDKSGLPNDRFSAERPEGSISTLTIQRTEQRDSAMYRCASSYRGGLNTEAFFGQGTRLTVV.

The chain links TRBV11-3 to TRBJ2-6; the D gene is possibly TRBD2 (6 bases). Trimming stripped 5 bases from V and 2 bases from J, with 7 bases between. Germline CDR1 SGHNT, CDR2 YENEEA. The CDR3 spans 14 residues. CDR3 DNA: TGTGCCAGCAGCCCGGGGGCTGGGGCCAACGTCCTGACTTTC. Protein sequence: CASSPGAGANVLTF.

The chain links TRBV3-1 (or the pseudogene TRBV3-2) to TRBJ2-7; D remains ambiguous. The CDR3 is made up of 14 amino acids. Per the germline V gene, CDR1 is LGHDT and CDR2 is YNNKEL (reference sequence). V gave up 3 bases and J gave up 2 bases, with 11 bases separating them. The CDR3: CASSHPGSPYEQYF. The CDR3 nucleotides are TGTGCCAGCAGCCACCCAGGCTCCCCCTACGAGCAGTACTTC.

The chain couples TRBV7-2 to TRBJ2-5, with D perhaps matching TRBD1 (6 bases). Germline V gene data show CDR1 as SGHTA and CDR2 as FQGNSA. The CDR3 runs 15 residues. V gave up 5 bases and J gave up 5 bases, with 18 bases separating them. The CDR3 DNA follows: TGTGCCAGCAGCCTGGGACATCTTATTATGGAGACCCAGTACTTC. Its translation: CASSLGHLIMETQYF.

V gene TRBV5-1 combines with J gene TRBJ2-1, with TRBD1 as a possible D gene (7 bases). Trimming stripped 3 bases from V and 2 bases from J, with 12 bases between. The CDR3 contains 15 residues. Looked up from germline, CDR1 is SGHRS and CDR2 is YFSETQ. In DNA form, the CDR3 reads TGCGCCAGCAGCTGGGGGGACAGACCCTACAATGAGCAGTTCTTC. It yields the protein CASSWGDRPYNEQFF.

This sequence joins TRBV18 and TRBJ2-4; D is ambiguous. Trimming took off 0 bases at V and 1 base at J, with 7 bases between the two ends. CDR3 length equals 15 residues. Germline V gene data show CDR1 as KGHSH and CDR2 as LQKENI. This CDR3 reads CASSPPGVAKNIQYF. CDR3 DNA: TGTGCCAGCTCACCACCCGGTGTGGCCAAAAACATTCAGTACTTC.

The chain links TRBV12-3 or TRBV12-4 to TRBJ2-7; tentatively, D is TRBD2 (7 bases). V shed 1 base and J shed 6 bases, with 10 bases lying between them. The CDR3 is 13 amino acids. CDR3 coding DNA: TGTGCCAGCAGTTTAGATCGGGGGGCCGAGCAGTACGTC. Protein: CASSLDRGAEQYV.

The J gene is TRBJ1-1, the V gene TRBV19, with 10 nucleotides matching TRBD1. This CDR3 comprises 15 residues. V lost 5 bases and J lost 1; bases outside the gene matches: 4. Germline assignment: CDR1 LNHDA and CDR2 SQIVND (reference sequence). Here the CDR3 DNA reads TGTGCCAGTAGTGCGTGGGACAGGGGGAACACTGAAGCTTTCTTT. It is translated as CASSAWDRGNTEAFF.

This rearrangement joins TRBV4-3 to TRBJ1-2; 7 bases are a match to TRBD1. Germline assignment: CDR1 LGHNA and CDR2 YSLEER. Trimming removed 1 base from V and 7 bases from J; junction bases left unmatched: 9. This CDR3 is 15 amino acids long. CDR3 nucleotides: TGCGCCAGCAGCCAAGTACAGGGGACGTACAGTGGCTACACCTTC. Its protein is CASSQVQGTYSGYTF.

This chain connects TRBV2 to TRBJ1-4; no reliable D call. The germline CDR1 and CDR2 sequences are SNHLY and FYNNEI. The germline V and J ends were trimmed by 5 bases and 0 bases, with 4 bases remaining between them. The CDR3 sequence is 13 residues long. The CDR3 nucleotides read TGTGCCAGCAGTTTATCAACTAATGAAAAACTGTTTTTT. It yields the protein CASSLSTNEKLFF.